The rows below give T cell receptor beta chains drawn from one sample of a study of Graves' ophthalmopathy and Graves' hyperthyroidism. Via MiXCR, TCRdb re-called the multiplex PCR reads, giving one row per CDR3 protein. The sample holds just over 600,000 distinct CDR3 sequences, about a fifth seen once. The sequencing input was peripheral blood. The receptors stem from a woman under 30 with stable Graves' hyperthyroidism. Some clones in this sample may be carry-over from other donors' samples. Each CDR3 is given with its conserved first and last residue. Size is stated for part of the rows, as once, few or many counts, or as a class when the clone is expanded.

CDR3aa: CASSQGGFGNQPQHF; j_gene: TRBJ1-5; abundance: -; v_gene: TRBV4-1; len: 15
CDR3aa: CASSPMDRETQYF; j_gene: TRBJ2-5; abundance: -; v_gene: TRBV7-2; len: 13
CDR3aa: CASSLASGSPEQYF; j_gene: TRBJ2-7; abundance: many; v_gene: TRBV11-3; len: 14
CDR3aa: CASSLTGTSGTEAFF; j_gene: TRBJ1-1; abundance: many; v_gene: TRBV5-1; len: 15
CDR3aa: CASSLVFGETQYF; j_gene: TRBJ2-5; abundance: many; v_gene: TRBV11-2; len: 13
CDR3aa: CAISGTATEAFF; j_gene: TRBJ1-1; abundance: few; v_gene: TRBV10-3; len: 12
CDR3aa: CSAPGDYPSHFEQYF; j_gene: TRBJ2-7; abundance: many; v_gene: TRBV20-1; len: 15
CDR3aa: CASCTGETGNTIYF; j_gene: TRBJ1-3; abundance: many; v_gene: TRBV19; len: 14
CDR3aa: CASSPVSGQGSTEAFF; j_gene: TRBJ1-1; abundance: many; v_gene: TRBV18; len: 16
CDR3aa: CASSLRGKQPQHF; j_gene: TRBJ1-5; abundance: -; v_gene: TRBV2; len: 13
CDR3aa: CASSSGLFQETQYF; j_gene: TRBJ2-5; abundance: many; v_gene: TRBV28; len: 14
CDR3aa: CSARGDGTGLWQYF; j_gene: TRBJ2-7; abundance: many; v_gene: TRBV20-1; len: 14
CDR3aa: CASSYYAYEQYF; j_gene: TRBJ2-7; abundance: many; v_gene: TRBV6-2/TRBV6-3; len: 12
CDR3aa: CSAQPLAGSGETQYF; j_gene: TRBJ2-5; abundance: -; v_gene: TRBV20-1; len: 15
CDR3aa: CASSLGLNRGNTIYF; j_gene: TRBJ1-3; abundance: -; v_gene: TRBV11-3; len: 15
CDR3aa: CASSPYGTGKTGELFF; j_gene: TRBJ2-2; abundance: many; v_gene: TRBV27; len: 16
CDR3aa: CASGSADVEAFF; j_gene: TRBJ1-1; abundance: few; v_gene: TRBV12-5; len: 12
CDR3aa: CASSSQMGSGQPQHF; j_gene: TRBJ1-5; abundance: many; v_gene: TRBV2; len: 15
CDR3aa: CATSPRVDRNTEAFF; j_gene: TRBJ1-1; abundance: many; v_gene: TRBV15; len: 15
CDR3aa: CSVEKGGNTEAFF; j_gene: TRBJ1-1; abundance: many; v_gene: TRBV29-1; len: 13
CDR3aa: CASSFRIGPGNQPQHF; j_gene: TRBJ1-5; abundance: -; v_gene: TRBV28; len: 16
CDR3aa: CASSGTAIYQETQYF; j_gene: TRBJ2-5; abundance: many; v_gene: TRBV19; len: 15
CDR3aa: CASTKTTRPQETQYF; j_gene: TRBJ2-5; abundance: -; v_gene: TRBV7-6; len: 15
CDR3aa: CASSDDRGGTQYF; j_gene: TRBJ2-5; abundance: few; v_gene: TRBV19; len: 13
CDR3aa: CSVPGQGIGEQYF; j_gene: TRBJ2-7; abundance: many; v_gene: TRBV29-1; len: 13
CDR3aa: CSVIRALEQYF; j_gene: TRBJ2-7; abundance: -; v_gene: TRBV29-1; len: 11
CDR3aa: CASTKGQGDTEAFF; j_gene: TRBJ1-1; abundance: many; v_gene: TRBV6-2/TRBV6-3; len: 14
CDR3aa: CASSLAAGLAELSYEQYF; j_gene: TRBJ2-7; abundance: many; v_gene: TRBV28; len: 18
CDR3aa: CATSDSRVGRETQYF; j_gene: TRBJ2-5; abundance: -; v_gene: TRBV24-1; len: 15
CDR3aa: CASSMGPEYEQYF; j_gene: TRBJ2-7; abundance: -; v_gene: TRBV5-5; len: 13
CDR3aa: CASSEAVTYEQYF; j_gene: TRBJ2-7; abundance: many; v_gene: TRBV6-1; len: 13
CDR3aa: CASNPGPENTEAFF; j_gene: TRBJ1-1; abundance: many; v_gene: TRBV5-1; len: 14
CDR3aa: CATSREWGQGALGTEAFF; j_gene: TRBJ1-1; abundance: few; v_gene: TRBV15; len: 18
CDR3aa: CASSLMSETQYF; j_gene: TRBJ2-5; abundance: -; v_gene: TRBV7-2; len: 12
CDR3aa: CASSLGLVGGNQPQHF; j_gene: TRBJ1-5; abundance: many; v_gene: TRBV28; len: 16
CDR3aa: CAWSKGDTEAFF; j_gene: TRBJ1-1; abundance: few; v_gene: TRBV30; len: 12
CDR3aa: CASVGALTQYF; j_gene: TRBJ2-5; abundance: -; v_gene: TRBV6-1; len: 11
CDR3aa: CASSHPPGTDDYEQYF; j_gene: TRBJ2-7; abundance: many; v_gene: TRBV3-1; len: 16
CDR3aa: CASSFGTSGREGETQYF; j_gene: TRBJ2-5; abundance: many; v_gene: TRBV7-3; len: 17
CDR3aa: CASSDAWAGGVNTEAFF; j_gene: TRBJ1-1; abundance: many; v_gene: TRBV25-1; len: 17
CDR3aa: CASSSGAEAFF; j_gene: TRBJ1-1; abundance: many; v_gene: TRBV6-5; len: 11
CDR3aa: CASSSTRQGWDEQYF; j_gene: TRBJ2-7; abundance: -; v_gene: TRBV5-1; len: 15
CDR3aa: CAFTGGGETQYF; j_gene: TRBJ2-5; abundance: many; v_gene: TRBV30; len: 12
CDR3aa: CASSEGLRPRDEQYF; j_gene: TRBJ2-7; abundance: -; v_gene: TRBV2; len: 15
CDR3aa: CASSLGFTTGNQPQHF; j_gene: TRBJ1-5; abundance: -; v_gene: TRBV11-2; len: 16
CDR3aa: CASRDRGLGTEAFF; j_gene: TRBJ1-1; abundance: -; v_gene: TRBV6-1; len: 14
CDR3aa: CASSLSPGGSGELFF; j_gene: TRBJ2-2; abundance: few; v_gene: TRBV12-3/TRBV12-4; len: 15
CDR3aa: CASSEDRGHETQYF; j_gene: TRBJ2-5; abundance: many; v_gene: TRBV6-1; len: 14
CDR3aa: CASSSAGTGDRGTQYF; j_gene: TRBJ2-5; abundance: many; v_gene: TRBV28; len: 16
CDR3aa: CASSSPGRDHYYGYTF; j_gene: TRBJ1-2; abundance: -; v_gene: TRBV6-5; len: 16
CDR3aa: CASGLWGTEAFF; j_gene: TRBJ1-1; abundance: -; v_gene: TRBV12-5; len: 12
CDR3aa: CASSPSRSQETQYF; j_gene: TRBJ2-5; abundance: many; v_gene: TRBV18; len: 14
CDR3aa: CASSLDQGVNTEAFF; j_gene: TRBJ1-1; abundance: many; v_gene: TRBV7-9; len: 15
CDR3aa: CASSYEQAVIYEQYF; j_gene: TRBJ2-7; abundance: many; v_gene: TRBV6-5; len: 15